These 28 T cell receptor beta chains were sequenced from one sample in a study of cytomegalovirus exposure and HLA in healthy donors. In the PCR, 60 Vbeta and 13 Jbeta primers were used. Only in-frame clones appear in the TCRdb table, and some are missing; sequencing was by immunoSEQ multiplex PCR. This table holds about 150,000 clones, around 86% found once. The sequencing sample was made of PBMCs. The source of these receptors is a woman in her twenties or thirties in good health and CMV-seronegative.

The chain links TRBV27 to TRBJ1-1, with a tentative D call TRBD1 (5 bases). The germline V gene encodes CDR1 MNHEY and CDR2 SMNVEV (reference sequence). This CDR3 is built from 14 residues. Trimming took 6 bases from V and 0 from J, leaving 11 bases between them. The CDR3 reads CASSYGGVNTEAFF. The DNA of the CDR3 is TGTGCCAGCAGCTATGGGGGGGTGAACACTGAAGCTTTCTTT.

V and J are TRBV5-4 and TRBJ1-4, with TRBD1 matching 7 bases. The junction had 11 bases not matched to a gene; V was cut back by 5 bases and J by 4 bases. The CDR3 is 16 residues long. The germline CDR1 and CDR2 sequences are SGHNT and YYREEE (reference sequence). CDR3 amino acids: CASSPTTGQSNEKLFF. The DNA of the CDR3 is TGTGCCAGCAGTCCCACCACGGGACAGAGTAATGAAAAACTGTTTTTT.

The CDR3 reads CASSPQWLAGGGNEQFF. The DNA of the CDR3 is TGTGCCAGCAGCCCCCAATGGCTGGCGGGGGGCGGGAATGAGCAGTTCTTC. The chain has TRBV7-8 and TRBJ2-1; 8 bases fit TRBD2. There are 17 residues in the CDR3. The ends lost 5 bases at V and 7 bases at J; junction bases unmatched: 16. Germline CDR1 reads SGHVS; CDR2 reads FQNEAQ.

This chain links TRBV4-3 with TRBJ1-2; maybe TRBD1 (6 bases). Germline V gene data show CDR1 as LGHNA and CDR2 as YSLEER. The germline V and J ends were trimmed by 4 bases and 4 bases, with 10 bases remaining between them. The CDR3 has 13 residues. The CDR3 protein is CASSPGTPYGYTF. In DNA, the CDR3 is TGCGCCAGCAGCCCAGGGACACCCTATGGCTACACCTTC.

The chain links TRBV15 to TRBJ1-1; 9 positions agree with TRBD1. There are 16 residues in the CDR3. Germline CDR1 is LNHNV and CDR2 is YYDKDF (reference sequence). V was clipped by 1 base and J by 7 bases; unmatched bases: 10. The CDR3: CATSRVPDRGSIEAFF. DNA for the CDR3: TGTGCCACCAGCAGAGTTCCGGACAGGGGAAGTATTGAAGCTTTCTTT.

The J gene is TRBJ1-2, the V gene TRBV29-1; TRBD1 might be the D (5 bases). CDR3 size: 12 residues. Germline CDR1 is SQVTM and CDR2 is ANQGSEA. V lost 6 bases and J 0 bases, leaving 8 bases between the germline ends. CDR3 in amino acids: CSVVTANYGYTF. CDR3 nucleotides: TGCAGCGTCGTGACAGCTAACTATGGCTACACCTTC.

The J gene is TRBJ2-1, the V gene TRBV11-2; the match to TRBD1 covers 9 bases. Unmatched junction bases numbered 10, after V lost 4 bases and J lost 6 bases. This CDR3 contains 16 residues. Germline CDR1 and CDR2: SGHAT and FQNNGV. The CDR3 region is CASSSPGQGRSNEQFF. The CDR3 nucleotides read TGTGCCAGCAGCTCACCGGGACAGGGACGATCCAATGAGCAGTTCTTC.

The rearrangement joins TRBV7-2 to TRBJ2-3, with 8 positions matching TRBD2. This CDR3 comprises 17 residues. The trim removed 5 bases at V and 4 bases at J, leaving 14 bases unmatched. From germline, CDR1 is SGHTA and CDR2 FQGNSA. The CDR3 is CASSPAAGGPLADTQYF. CDR3 DNA sequence: TGTGCCAGCAGCCCAGCCGCGGGGGGCCCCCTGGCAGATACGCAGTATTTT.

For the CDR3, the DNA is TGTGCCACCGGACAGTCCTACGAGCAGTACTTC. Translated: CATGQSYEQYF. The chain combines TRBV10-3 with TRBJ2-7, with D possibly TRBD1 on 6 matching bases. The CDR3 spans 11 residues. CDR1 is ENHRY and CDR2 is SYGVKD in the germline V gene. V dropped 10 bases and J dropped 1 base, with 8 bases sitting between them.

This chain joins TRBV11-3 and TRBJ1-1; weak D call: TRBD1 (5 bases). The V end lost 5 bases, the J end lost 4 bases, and 11 bases lay between the germline ends. The CDR3 runs to 13 residues. Germline CDR1 reads SGHNT; CDR2 reads YENEEA. The CDR3 sequence is CASSPRGATEAFF. The CDR3 coding sequence is TGTGCCAGCAGCCCACGCGGGGCCACTGAAGCTTTCTTT.

CDR3 nucleotide sequence: TGTGCCAGCAGCGTACAGGGGAGCCCCCTGAACACCGGGGAGCTGTTTTTT. Its translation: CASSVQGSPLNTGELFF. This chain links TRBV9 with TRBJ2-2; D is perhaps TRBD1 (6 bases). The CDR3 length is 17 residues. Germline V gene sequence: CDR1 SGDLS, CDR2 YYNGEE. Trimming stripped 1 base from V and 1 base from J, with 14 bases between.

Written as DNA, the CDR3 is TGTGCCAGCAGTCCTCAGTTTTCCTTAGCCAAAAACATTCAGTACTTC. It is translated as CASSPQFSLAKNIQYF. This rearrangement joins TRBV28 to TRBJ2-4; D gene ambiguous. This CDR3 is 16 amino acids long. V was shortened by 5 bases and J by 0 bases, with 14 bases between the two germline ends. Per germline, CDR1 MDHEN and CDR2 SYDVKM.

The CDR3 sequence: CAWSSFQGRLTEAFF. In DNA, the CDR3 is TGTGCCTGGAGTTCGTTCCAGGGCAGGTTGACTGAAGCTTTCTTT. The genes are TRBV30 and TRBJ1-1; tentative D call: TRBD1 (5 bases). The V end was cut by 2 bases, the J end by 5 bases, with 18 bases between. This CDR3 has 15 amino acids. Germline V gene data show CDR1 as GTSNPN and CDR2 as SVGIG (reference sequence).

The V gene is TRBV5-1, the J gene TRBJ1-2; possible D gene TRBD1, 5 bases. V lost 0 bases and J lost 4, with 10 bases in between. Per the germline V gene, CDR1 is SGHRS and CDR2 is YFSETQ. The CDR3 covers 14 residues. The chain's CDR3 is CASSLAGGIYGYTF. The CDR3 coding sequence is TGCGCCAGCAGCTTGGCGGGGGGAATCTATGGCTACACCTTC. The whole variable domain, remainder taken from reference TRBV5-1 and TRBJ1-2, is KAGVTQTPRYLIKTRGQQVTLSCSPISGHRSVSWYQQTPGQGLQFLFEYFSETQRNKGNFPGRFSGRQFSNSRSEMNVSTLELGDSALYLCASSLAGGIYGYTFGSGTRLTVV.

This clone was seen once. This chain joins TRBV4-2 and TRBJ1-3; a weak D match, TRBD1 (5 bases). The germline CDR1 and CDR2 sequences are LGHNA and YNFKEQ. The CDR3 length is 15 residues. V lost 1 base and J 4 bases, leaving 11 bases between the germline ends. The CDR3 sequence: CASSQVSGPGNTIYF. The CDR3 region has the DNA TGTGCCAGCAGCCAAGTTTCAGGGCCCGGAAACACCATATATTTT.

The rearrangement uses TRBV11-2 and TRBJ2-1; 9 positions match TRBD2. CDR3 length: 16 amino acids. Germline V lookup: CDR1 SGHAT, CDR2 FQNNGV. The trim removed 6 bases at V and 0 bases at J, leaving 6 bases unmatched. CDR3 amino acids: CASRWTSASSYNEQFF. The CDR3 DNA is TGTGCCAGCAGGTGGACTAGCGCAAGCTCCTACAATGAGCAGTTCTTC.

The chain employs TRBV6-4 and TRBJ2-7; D possibly corresponds to TRBD1 (6 bases). The ends were cut back, 5 bases at V and 3 bases at J, with 14 bases in the middle. Germline assignment: CDR1 MRHNA and CDR2 SNTAGT. The CDR3 totals 14 residues. This CDR3 is CASSQDSGYYEQYF. CDR3 DNA: TGTGCCAGCAGTCAGGACAGCGGATACTACGAGCAGTACTTC.

The CDR3: CASSRGGESYNEQFF. The DNA of the CDR3 is TGTGCCAGCAGCCGCGGGGGCGAGTCCTACAATGAGCAGTTCTTC. The J gene is TRBJ2-1, the V gene TRBV7-3; maybe TRBD2 (7 bases). The CDR3 is made up of 15 amino acids. CDR1 SGHTA and CDR2 FQGTGA come from the germline V gene. V gave up 5 bases and J gave up 1 base, with 12 bases separating them.

The V and J genes are TRBV2 and TRBJ1-5, with TRBD1 as a possible D gene (5 bases). The CDR3 has 14 residues. Trimming took off 7 bases at V and 7 bases at J, with 17 bases between the two ends. CDR1 is SNHLY, CDR2 FYNNEI, per germline. The CDR3 region is CASNLAGLRQPQHF. CDR3 nucleotide sequence: TGTGCCAGCAACCTTGCAGGGCTGCGGCAGCCCCAGCATTTT. The full variable domain, rest sourced from reference TRBV2 and TRBJ1-5, is EPEVTQTPSHQVTQMGQEVILRCVPISNHLYFYWYRQILGQKVEFLVSFYNNEISEKSEIFDDQFSVERPDGSNFTLKIRSTKLEDSAMYFCASNLAGLRQPQHFGDGTRLSIL.

There are a few counts of this clone. J is TRBJ1-5 and V is TRBV10-3, with D perhaps matching TRBD1 (6 bases). V gave up 3 bases and J gave up 6 bases, with 9 bases separating them. CDR1 and CDR2 from the germline V gene are ENHRY and SYGVKD. This CDR3 spans 13 amino acids. CDR3 nucleotide sequence: TGTGCCATCAGTGATGTGGGGGCTCAGCCCCAGCATTTT. It translates to CAISDVGAQPQHF.

This clone showed up just once. This rearrangement joins TRBV28 to TRBJ2-1, with D possibly being TRBD1 (6 bases). Germline V gene data show CDR1 as MDHEN and CDR2 as SYDVKM. Deletions cut 5 bases from V and 5 bases from J, with 16 bases between. The CDR3 is 15 residues long. CDR3 protein: CASSPTGIQHNEQFF. CDR3 nucleotide sequence: TGTGCCAGCAGTCCTACAGGGATTCAGCACAATGAGCAGTTCTTC.

The rearrangement links TRBV5-1 to TRBJ2-2, with TRBD1 as a possible D gene (6 bases). This CDR3 has 16 residues. Deletions cut 0 bases from V and 5 bases from J, with 14 bases between. Germline V gives CDR1 SGHRS, CDR2 YFSETQ. The chain's CDR3 is CASSLVNIQGTGELFF. The CDR3 DNA reads as TGCGCCAGCAGCTTGGTTAATATTCAGGGGACCGGGGAGCTGTTTTTT.

The gene calls are TRBV6-1 and TRBJ1-4; D is unresolved. Trimming stripped 0 bases from V and 8 bases from J, with 19 bases between. The CDR3 length is 17 residues. Germline lookup yields CDR1 MNHNS and CDR2 SASEGT. Written as DNA, the CDR3 is TGTGCCAGCAGTGAAGCGCTTCGGACTCCCCTTGGAGAAAAACTGTTTTTT. This gives the protein CASSEALRTPLGEKLFF.

The genes are TRBV4-1 and TRBJ2-7; D possibly corresponds to TRBD2 (6 bases). The CDR3 is made up of 15 amino acids. Trimming left V 0 bases short and J 3 bases short, with 12 bases between. Germline V gene sequence: CDR1 MGHRA, CDR2 YSYEKL. The DNA for the CDR3 is TGCGCCAGCAGCCAAGACAGTGGAGGGTTCTACGAGCAGTACTTC. It is translated as CASSQDSGGFYEQYF.

This chain connects TRBV4-1 to TRBJ2-1; 12 bases fit TRBD2. This CDR3 comprises 16 residues. V lost 3 bases, J lost 2 bases, and 2 bases stayed unmatched. CDR1 is MGHRA, CDR2 YSYEKL, per germline. CDR3 region: CASSQLAGGTYNEQFF. The CDR3 bases are TGCGCCAGCAGCCAGCTAGCGGGGGGGACCTACAATGAGCAGTTCTTC.

The chain is built from TRBV5-1 and TRBJ2-7; 10 bases agree with TRBD1. This CDR3 is built from 14 residues. The germline V gene encodes CDR1 SGHRS and CDR2 YFSETQ. V dropped 0 bases and J dropped 6; count of bases not matched to a gene: 3. CDR3 bases: TGCGCCAGCAGCTTGGCGGGACAGGGGTCCGAGCAGTACTTC. Translation gives CASSLAGQGSEQYF.

CDR3 amino acids: CASSQTEPYGYTF. The CDR3, as DNA: TGTGCCAGCAGCCAGACAGAACCCTATGGCTACACCTTC. The V call is TRBV5-5, the J call TRBJ1-2, with D maybe TRBD1 (5 bases). This CDR3 spans 13 amino acids. V lost 4 bases and J 4 bases, leaving 11 bases between the germline ends. The germline V gene encodes CDR1 SGHKS and CDR2 YYEKEE (reference sequence).

The chain employs TRBV11-2 and TRBJ1-1; TRBD1 aligns across 7 bases. Germline trimming cut 7 bases from V and 0 bases from J; bases unmatched to any gene: 8. The CDR3 contains 15 residues. Per the germline V gene, CDR1 is SGHAT and CDR2 is FQNNGV. The CDR3 sequence: CASTRRTGVNTEAFF. In DNA form, the CDR3 reads TGTGCCAGCACCCGCCGGACAGGTGTGAACACTGAAGCTTTCTTT.